This T cell receptor beta chain appears in the sequencing data of a study of blood T cell repertoires in COVID-19 (TCRdb year 2020). Regarding the research as a whole: Collaborator samples came from the United States, Italy and Spain and covered acute and convalescent phases of COVID-19. The samples were drawn from the first 160 participants of the ongoing ImmuneRACE study and from 1,254 subjects provided by 6 global collaborators. A freely available public database, intended as a resource for researchers studying the immune response to SARS-CoV-2, is where the repertoires were released. Deeply sampled blood TCRbeta repertoires from subjects exposed to, actively infected with, or recovered from COVID-19 were included in the dataset. A de-identified subject ID, COVID-19 status, age in years and sex were almost always included in the sample metadata. The prospective study material was composed of cDNA or gDNA derived from T cells, B-cell-depleted T cells, or PBMCs. Where available, HLA class I and class II types were taken from metadata supplied by the sample provider and were not determined by assay-based typing. Broad study findings and their caveats: The amount of clinical and demographic metadata varied by source and participant and was provided uncurated.

The immunoSEQ Assay, a bias-controlled multiplex PCR, was used to amplify TCRbeta CDR3 regions from genomic DNA. Per the authors' processing: Nucleated cell counts per sample were estimated from amplification of reference gene primers within the assay. To quantify the absolute abundance of each unique TCRbeta CDR3 rearrangement, sequence reads were collapsed and filtered. For each sample, productive Simpson clonality was calculated as the square root of Simpson's diversity index over productive rearrangements. TCRdb's version of the immuneACCESS table is confined to in-frame rearrangements and falls short of the full clone set. An unresolved V gene accounts for under half of the shortfall where checked; the remainder is of unknown origin. The DNA was the basis for D and trimming; V, J and clone size are from that table. The sample table holds hundreds of thousands of clones, of which about 87% were seen once. 8.9% of the sample lies in the top ten.

With regard to this clone: Its cognate antigen has yet to be identified. Base qualities are not recorded, but no much larger clone differs from it by a single base.

In the prospective study, participants were 18 to 89 years old, resided in fewer than 25 geographic areas of the United States, and were enrolled through a virtual design. To assign participants to cohorts, the prospective study relied on clinical history that participants themselves reported in a screening survey and a study questionnaire. ImmuneRACE Cohort 3 recovered participants were defined by two consecutive negative NP/OP PCR tests, healthcare professional clearance, or symptom resolution. In the prospective study, mobile phlebotomists collected whole blood, serum and a nasopharyngeal or oropharyngeal swab from each participant. Participants in the prospective study had the option to provide additional blood draws and questionnaires over a roughly 2-month period. Before DNA extraction, blood samples from the prospective study were shipped at room temperature or frozen. Sequencing used PBMCs or T cells enriched from blood (not recorded which). This clonotype was obtained from a woman aged 18-29 years who had recovered from COVID-19.

The bases read TGTGCCAGCAGACCCCTTTTCCGGGGAGAGCAGTTCTTC. Translated, this is CASRPLFRGEQFF. The V and J segments used are TRBV12-3 or TRBV12-4 and TRBJ2-1, with a tentative D gene TRBD2 over 5 matching bases. Between the V and J ends, shortened by 6 bases and 10 bases respectively, the junction contains 16 bases. The CDR3 starts with the cysteine, ends with the phenylalanine, and has 13 residues. The kept DNA is CDR3 alone, 39 bases in frame from the first base.